There are a few counts of the clone carrying this T cell receptor beta chain. V gave up 6 bases and J gave up 5 bases; unmatched junction bases: 10. Per germline, CDR1 ENHRY and CDR2 SYGVKD. CDR3 size: 14 residues. The record originates from a study of cytomegalovirus exposure and HLA in healthy donors. It was with 60 Vbeta and 13 Jbeta primers that the PCR ran. Produced via immunoSEQ multiplex PCR; TCRdb's table is partial and in-frame only. Seen here are about 120,000 clones, 65% to 90% observed once, and the top ten hold around 2.2%. The V call is TRBV10-3, the J call TRBJ2-7; 7 positions match TRBD2. This TCR derives from a woman in her thirties or forties in good health and CMV-seronegative. Sequenced sample: PBMCs. CDR3 region: CAISVGGSFDEQYF. CDR3 bases: TGTGCCATCAGCGTTGGCGGGAGTTTCGACGAGCAGTACTTC.